Listed below are T cell receptor beta chains from one sample, sequenced in a study of T cell changes during pregnancy in multiple sclerosis. Profiling relied on immunoSEQ multiplex PCR, and the TCRdb table lists in-frame clones only, not all of them. The data show around 88,000 clones, over 80% seen once. The specimen was peripheral blood, collected in the first trimester of pregnancy. Receptors originate from a female donor with multiple sclerosis, enrolled in a pregnancy study. CDR3s include the opening cysteine and the closing phenylalanine or tryptophan. D genes are given only for firm matches. Only part of the rows carry a size: once, few, many, or a class if the clone is expanded.

d_call j_call clone_size v_call cdr3_aa cdr3_nt
TRBD2 TRBJ2-5 NA TRBV2 CASSPAASGLWETQYF TGTGCCAGCAGTCCCGCGGCTAGCGGGCTATGGGAGACCCAGTACTTC
NA TRBJ2-7 NA TRBV29-1 CSVRSDSPAYEQYF TGCAGCGTTCGCTCTGACAGCCCGGCCTACGAGCAGTACTTC
TRBD1 TRBJ1-1 few TRBV30 CAWSAGGTEAFF TGTGCCTGGAGTGCAGGGGGGACTGAAGCTTTCTTT
TRBD1 TRBJ2-2 few TRBV6-6 CASTEQGGGTGELFF TGTGCCAGCACCGAACAGGGGGGTGGGACCGGGGAGCTGTTTTTT
NA TRBJ2-7 NA TRBV6-1 CASRAPLYEQYF TGTGCCAGCAGAGCTCCTTTGTACGAGCAGTACTTC
NA TRBJ2-7 NA TRBV10-3 CAISGQDRGMRSEQYF TGTGCCATCAGTGGGCAAGACCGCGGGATGAGAAGCGAGCAGTACTTC
TRBD1 TRBJ1-3 NA TRBV7-9 CASSAWDSRSGNTIYF TGTGCCAGCAGCGCCTGGGACAGTCGCTCTGGAAACACCATATATTTT
NA TRBJ2-5 NA TRBV6-1 CASPTGETQYF TGTGCCAGCCCCACCGGGGAGACCCAGTACTTC
NA TRBJ2-7 NA TRBV28 CASSFRGIRREQYF TGTGCCAGCAGTTTTCGCGGGATCAGGCGCGAGCAGTACTTC
TRBD2 TRBJ2-7 NA TRBV14 CASSQDPSGGSHEQYF TGTGCCAGCAGCCAAGATCCTAGCGGGGGATCACACGAGCAGTACTTC
TRBD1 TRBJ2-7 NA TRBV28 CASSSPGQSYEQYF TGTGCCAGCAGTTCGCCGGGACAGAGCTACGAGCAGTACTTC
TRBD2 TRBJ2-3 NA TRBV28 CASSLGLAVADTQYF TGTGCCAGCAGTCTCGGACTAGCGGTAGCAGATACGCAGTATTTT
TRBD2 TRBJ2-7 NA TRBV5-1 CASSLEPGGFYEQYF TGCGCCAGCAGCTTGGAACCGGGAGGGTTCTACGAGCAGTACTTC
NA TRBJ1-4 NA TRBV28 CASSLSHPGANEKLFF TGTGCCAGCAGTTTGAGTCACCCGGGAGCTAATGAAAAACTGTTTTTT
TRBD1 TRBJ1-3 NA TRBV5-6 CASSPGTARRISGNTIYF TGTGCCAGCAGCCCCGGGACAGCCCGACGAATCTCTGGAAACACCATATATTTT
NA TRBJ2-7 NA TRBV6-6 CASSTEGGEQYF TGTGCCAGCAGTACCGAGGGAGGCGAGCAGTACTTC
NA TRBJ1-5 NA TRBV6-5 CASSLGTSFDQPQHF TGTGCCAGCAGCTTAGGGACATCCTTTGATCAGCCCCAGCATTTT
TRBD1 TRBJ2-7 NA TRBV6-5 CASSRDSVYEQYF TGTGCCAGCAGTCGGGACAGCGTATACGAGCAGTACTTC
TRBD1 TRBJ2-7 NA TRBV6-1 CASSEEGTGVYEQYF TGTGCCAGCAGTGAGGAGGGGACAGGGGTCTACGAGCAGTACTTC
NA TRBJ2-6 NA TRBV4-1 CASSLELAGANVLTF TGCGCCAGCAGCCTAGAGCTAGCTGGGGCCAACGTCCTGACTTTC
TRBD1 TRBJ1-4 NA TRBV6-6 CASRGQGREKLFF TGTGCCAGCAGGGGACAGGGACGTGAAAAACTGTTTTTT
NA TRBJ2-3 once TRBV5-4 CASSLGSGQTDTQYF TGTGCCAGCAGCTTGGGGAGCGGGCAGACAGATACGCAGTATTTT
NA TRBJ2-3 NA TRBV6-5 CASSYSGQSPDTQYF TGTGCCAGCAGTTACTCTGGGCAGTCCCCAGATACGCAGTATTTT
TRBD1 TRBJ2-1 NA TRBV6-5 CASRRTGGRGEQFF TGTGCCAGCAGGCGGACAGGGGGTCGGGGTGAGCAGTTCTTC
NA TRBJ2-1 NA TRBV7-9 CAESAPAVF TGTGCCGAAAGTGCACCGGCGGTCTTC
TRBD1 TRBJ1-5 NA TRBV18 CASSNDRGGNQPQHF TGTGCCAGCTCAAACGACAGGGGTGGCAATCAGCCCCAGCATTTT
TRBD2 TRBJ2-1 NA TRBV15 CATSRVIGPSGNNEQFF TGTGCCACCAGCAGAGTGATCGGGCCTAGCGGTAACAATGAGCAGTTCTTC
TRBD1 TRBJ2-1 NA TRBV6-4 CASPGQGHAYNEQFF TGTGCCAGCCCGGGACAGGGGCACGCCTACAATGAGCAGTTCTTC
NA TRBJ1-3 NA TRBV25-1 CASTPGGSGNTIYF TGTGCCAGCACCCCGGGAGGGAGCGGAAACACCATATATTTT
NA TRBJ2-7 NA TRBV4-3 CASSQSAGGNYEQYF TGCGCCAGCAGCCAAAGTGCAGGGGGGAATTACGAGCAGTACTTC
TRBD2 TRBJ2-7 NA TRBV5-1 CASSLGRRGREQYF TGCGCCAGCAGCTTGGGACGTCGCGGGAGGGAGCAGTACTTC
NA TRBJ2-5 NA TRBV11-2 CASSRHTRLQETQYF TGTGCCAGCAGCCGACATACAAGGCTACAAGAGACCCAGTACTTC
NA TRBJ2-7 NA TRBV7-9 CASSLEGGPSYEQYF TGTGCCAGCAGCTTAGAGGGAGGTCCCTCCTACGAGCAGTACTTC
NA TRBJ2-1 NA TRBV7-8 CASSLNRNNEQFF TGTGCCAGCAGCTTAAACAGAAACAATGAGCAGTTCTTC
NA TRBJ1-1 NA TRBV7-9 CASSPGIGAFF TGTGCCAGCAGCCCAGGGATCGGGGCTTTCTTT
TRBD1 TRBJ1-4 NA TRBV15 CATSRIQDRGGTNEKLFF TGTGCCACCAGCAGAATACAGGACAGGGGAGGGACTAATGAAAAACTGTTTTTT
TRBD2 TRBJ2-7 NA TRBV10-3 CAISASGEWDEQYF TGTGCCATCAGCGCTAGCGGGGAATGGGACGAGCAGTACTTC
NA TRBJ2-7 once TRBV11-2 CASSLLGGPNYEQYF TGTGCCAGCAGCTTATTAGGCGGCCCGAACTACGAGCAGTACTTC
TRBD2 TRBJ2-1 NA TRBV5-4 CASSPSGTRSYNEQFF TGTGCCAGCAGCCCTTCCGGGACTAGGTCCTACAATGAGCAGTTCTTC
NA TRBJ2-7 NA TRBV7-9 CASSFSGFIYEQYF TGTGCCAGCAGCTTCTCAGGGTTCATCTACGAGCAGTACTTC
NA TRBJ2-5 NA TRBV2 CASSEAGIQETQYF TGTGCCAGCAGTGAAGCGGGCATACAAGAGACCCAGTACTTC
TRBD1 TRBJ1-3 NA TRBV28 CASSSPSGTGKVSPANTIYF TGTGCCAGCAGTTCACCCTCCGGGACAGGGAAAGTCTCTCCTGCAAACACCATATATTTT
NA TRBJ2-7 NA TRBV2 CASSVDRFDEQYF TGTGCCAGCAGTGTCGACAGGTTCGACGAGCAGTACTTC
NA TRBJ2-2 NA TRBV7-8 CASSLLTGNTGELFF TGTGCCAGCAGTCTGCTGACAGGGAACACCGGGGAGCTGTTTTTT
NA TRBJ1-2 NA TRBV12-1 CASSLGPNGYTF TGTGCCAGCAGCCTCGGTCCCAATGGCTACACCTTC
NA TRBJ1-5 once TRBV25-1 CASSEQGKGNNQPQHF TGTGCCAGCAGTGAACAGGGTAAAGGAAACAATCAGCCCCAGCATTTT
TRBD1 TRBJ1-1 once TRBV5-5 CASSWDRGVEAFF TGTGCCAGCAGCTGGGACAGGGGGGTTGAAGCTTTCTTT
NA TRBJ2-7 once TRBV28 CASSLVGGPGEQYF TGTGCCAGCAGTTTGGTGGGGGGTCCTGGCGAGCAGTACTTC
TRBD2 TRBJ2-3 NA TRBV9 CASSVAGGGRSTDTQYF TGTGCCAGCAGCGTGGCGGGAGGGGGGAGAAGCACAGATACGCAGTATTTT
TRBD1 TRBJ2-7 NA TRBV6-5 CASKRGQGHEQYF TGTGCCAGCAAACGGGGACAGGGACACGAGCAGTACTTC
TRBD1 TRBJ2-1 NA TRBV29-1 CSAGDSSYNEQFF TGCAGCGCCGGGGACAGCTCCTACAATGAGCAGTTCTTC